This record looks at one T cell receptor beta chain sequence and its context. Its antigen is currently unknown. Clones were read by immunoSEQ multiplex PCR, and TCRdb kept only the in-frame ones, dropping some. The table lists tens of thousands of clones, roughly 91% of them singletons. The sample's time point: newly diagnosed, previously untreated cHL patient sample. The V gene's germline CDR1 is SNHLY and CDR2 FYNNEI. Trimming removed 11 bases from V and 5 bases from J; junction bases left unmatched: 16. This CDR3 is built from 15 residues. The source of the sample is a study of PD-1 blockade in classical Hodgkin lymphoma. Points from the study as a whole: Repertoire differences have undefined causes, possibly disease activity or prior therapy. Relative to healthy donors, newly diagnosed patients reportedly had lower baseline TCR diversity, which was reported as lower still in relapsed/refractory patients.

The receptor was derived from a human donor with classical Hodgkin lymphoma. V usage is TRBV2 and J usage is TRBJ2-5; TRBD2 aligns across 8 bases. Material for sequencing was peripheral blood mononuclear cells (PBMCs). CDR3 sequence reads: CAHKGERETPETQYF. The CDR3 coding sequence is TGTGCCCACAAAGGGGAGCGGGAGACCCCCGAGACCCAGTACTTC.